This T cell receptor (beta chain) emerged from a study of T cell responses to AZD1222 COVID-19 vaccine. Germline CDR1 MNHEY, CDR2 SVGEGT. V shed 4 bases and J 2 bases; nucleotides not matched to a gene: 3. CDR3 length equals 15 residues. TCRdb keeps only in-frame clones here, not all; method: immunoSEQ multiplex PCR. This sample yields 46,000 or so clones, of which over 60% are seen a single time; approximately 6.3% belongs to the top ten. This clone was seen only a few times. Antigen unknown. Findings and caveats of the study: Increased Spike-specific TCR breadth and depth were observed after two AZD1222 doses. Repertoires were obtained solely post-peak T cell response. Clonal diversity was possibly underestimated, and the donors were mostly white British, with more females.

The sequence was collected from an adult in good health. Sequencing used peripheral blood, obtained on day 0 of AZD1222 vaccination. V and J are TRBV6-2 or TRBV6-3 and TRBJ2-7; 12 bases line up with TRBD2. The CDR3 region is CASSLGLAGPYEQYV. The CDR3 DNA reads as TGTGCCAGCAGTTTGGGACTAGCGGGCCCCTACGAGCAGTACGTC.